These T cell receptor beta chains were read from a single sample in a study of T cell responses to AZD1222 COVID-19 vaccine. The method was immunoSEQ multiplex PCR; TCRdb's version includes in-frame clones alone and lacks a portion of them. The table records 70,000 to 95,000 clones, approximately 90% of them present only once. The sample consisted of peripheral blood, taken 28 days after the second AZD1222 dose. Receptors were obtained from an adult who received the AZD1222 COVID-19 vaccine. CDR3s include the opening cysteine and the closing phenylalanine or tryptophan. The D gene is left open where the match is weak. Clone sizes are given selectively: once, few, many, or a class where the clone is expanded.

clone_size d_call j_call v_call cdr3_nt cdr3_aa
. . TRBJ2-1 TRBV7-3 TGTGCCAGCAGCTTAACAGGGGCGAGCACCTACAATGAGCAGTTCTTC CASSLTGASTYNEQFF
. TRBD1 TRBJ1-5 TRBV29-1 TGCAGCGTTTTAGGGACAGGGGGAGGTAGCAATCAGCCCCAGCATTTT CSVLGTGGGSNQPQHF
. . TRBJ1-4 TRBV6-6 TGTGCCAGCACTCGGACTTTACGGGAAAAACTGTTTTTT CASTRTLREKLFF
. TRBD1 TRBJ1-1 TRBV5-1 TGCGCCAGCAGCTTAAGTCCGGGACAGGCGAACACTGAAGCTTTCTTT CASSLSPGQANTEAFF
. TRBD1 TRBJ1-6 TRBV6-5 TGTGCCAGCAGTAGACAGGGCTATAATTCACCCCTCCACTTT CASSRQGYNSPLHF
. . TRBJ1-3 TRBV19 TGTGCCAGTAGTTCACGACAGCCCTCTGGAAACACCATATATTTT CASSSRQPSGNTIYF
. . TRBJ2-7 TRBV28 TGTGCCAGCCTCAGGGGGGGCCCTCCCTACGAGCAGTACTTC CASLRGGPPYEQYF
. TRBD1 TRBJ2-7 TRBV4-1 TGCGCCAGCAGCCAAGATGGCAGGGGGCTTGACGAGCAGTACTTC CASSQDGRGLDEQYF
. . TRBJ1-2 TRBV2 TGTGCCAGCCATGGGGACATGGGGGCTAACTATGGCTACACCTTC CASHGDMGANYGYTF
. TRBD1 TRBJ1-1 TRBV10-3 TGTGCCATCAGTGAGGGGGACAGAAACACTGAAGCTTTCTTT CAISEGDRNTEAFF
. TRBD2 TRBJ2-1 TRBV7-3 TGTGCCAGCAGCTTAACGGTGACTAGCGGGAGAACGGATGAGCAGTTCTTC CASSLTVTSGRTDEQFF
few . TRBJ2-7 TRBV12-3/TRBV12-4 TGTGCCAGCAGTCCCTTAGGTACCGAGCAGTACTTC CASSPLGTEQYF
. . TRBJ1-1 TRBV4-1 TGCGCCAGCAGCCAAGGAATATTCCCTCTGCAGGCTTTCTTT CASSQGIFPLQAFF
. . TRBJ1-1 TRBV7-2 TGTGCCAGCAGCTTAGTCCCAGGGGTAAGGACTGAAGCTTTCTTT CASSLVPGVRTEAFF
. TRBD2 TRBJ2-1 TRBV7-6 TGTGCCAGCAGCCCACGGACTAGCGGGAGTAGGGATGAGCAGTTCTTC CASSPRTSGSRDEQFF
. TRBD2 TRBJ2-1 TRBV19 TGTGCCACCAGGAGCGGCGGGAGGGCCGCTGAGCAGTTCTTC CATRSGGRAAEQFF
. TRBD1 TRBJ2-7 TRBV7-3 TGTGCCAGCAGCTTAACCGGGACAGGGGATCAGTACTTC CASSLTGTGDQYF
. . TRBJ1-2 TRBV19 TGTGCCAGTAGTTCTATAGGGACTCCAACGCCCCACTATGGCTACACCTTC CASSSIGTPTPHYGYTF
. . TRBJ2-7 TRBV10-3 TGTGCCATCAGTGAGTCAGGACACTACGAGCAGTACTTC CAISESGHYEQYF
. . TRBJ2-7 TRBV5-1 TGCGCCAGCAGAAGCAGGGGATTATCCTACGAGCAGTACTTC CASRSRGLSYEQYF
. . TRBJ2-1 TRBV10-3 TGTGCCATCAGTGTATACCGGGACAGGACCCGCGCGGGAGAGAATGAGCAGTTCTTC CAISVYRDRTRAGENEQFF
. TRBD1 TRBJ2-7 TRBV9 TGTGCCAGCAGCGCCACAGGGGCCTACGAGCAGTACTTC CASSATGAYEQYF
. TRBD2 TRBJ2-6 TRBV5-1 TGCGCCAGCACCCCGGGGGGGCCCCCTTCTGGGGCCAACGTCCTGACTTTC CASTPGGPPSGANVLTF
. . TRBJ2-7 TRBV24-1 TGTGCCACCAGTGATTTGATAGGCAGGAAGGTCGACGAGCAGTACTTC CATSDLIGRKVDEQYF
. . TRBJ2-2 TRBV28 TGTGCCAGCAGTTTAACGGACAGAAAGCTGTTTTTT CASSLTDRKLFF
. TRBD2 TRBJ2-3 TRBV6-5 TGTGCCAGCAGAAAAGCGGGAGGGGCAGATACGCAGTATTTT CASRKAGGADTQYF
. . TRBJ2-2 TRBV15 TGTGCCACTCGATCGAGTGGTCCGATGAACACCGGGGAGCTGTTTTTT CATRSSGPMNTGELFF
. . TRBJ1-3 TRBV28 TGTGCCAGCAGTTTACCCAACTCTGGAAACACCATATATTTT CASSLPNSGNTIYF
few . TRBJ1-4 TRBV5-1 TGCGCCAGCAGCTTGGGAGGGGGGAATGAAAAACTGTTTTTT CASSLGGGNEKLFF
. TRBD2 TRBJ2-3 TRBV23-1 TGCGCCAGCAGTCTACCTAGCGGGAGGACCCCAATCACAGATACGCAGTATTTT CASSLPSGRTPITDTQYF
. TRBD2 TRBJ2-5 TRBV5-5 TGTGCCAGCAGCCCCGGACTAGGGGTACAAGAGACCCAGTACTTC CASSPGLGVQETQYF
. . TRBJ2-5 TRBV7-3 TGTGCCAGCAGCGAACTCGGTCGGGCGCCCCAAGAGACCCAGTACTTC CASSELGRAPQETQYF
. . TRBJ1-1 TRBV30 TGTGCCTGGAGTCGAGTGAACACTGAAGCTTTCTTT CAWSRVNTEAFF
once TRBD1 TRBJ1-5 TRBV19 TGTGCCAGTAGTTACGGGACAGGGGGAGGCCAGCCCCAGCATTTT CASSYGTGGGQPQHF
once TRBD2 TRBJ2-1 TRBV5-1 TGCGCCAGCAGCCCCTTAGCGGGGACCTACAATGAGCAGTTCTTC CASSPLAGTYNEQFF
. . TRBJ2-1 TRBV5-1 TGCGCCAGCAGGTGGCCCGAGGATTACAATGAGCAGTTCTTC CASRWPEDYNEQFF
. TRBD2 TRBJ2-3 TRBV6-1 TGTGCCAGCAGTGAAATCGGGAGGGTGCTGGAGTATTTT CASSEIGRVLEYF
. . TRBJ2-2 TRBV19 TGTGCCAGTAGTGCCGACAGGCGAAACACCGGGGAGCTGTTTTTT CASSADRRNTGELFF
once . TRBJ1-1 TRBV30 TGTGCCTGGAGTGCCGGGGCGCTGAACACTGAAGCTTTCTTT CAWSAGALNTEAFF
. TRBD1 TRBJ2-7 TRBV30 TGTGCCTGGAGTGTAGGGACAGGGATCCCCTACGAGCAGTACTTC CAWSVGTGIPYEQYF
. . TRBJ2-1 TRBV3-1/TRBV3-2 TGTGCCAGCAGCCAAGGTACTGGAATCTACAATGAGCAGTTCTTC CASSQGTGIYNEQFF
. . TRBJ2-4 TRBV6-1 TGTGCCAGCAGTGAAGGGACAGCCAAAAACATTCAGTACTTC CASSEGTAKNIQYF
. . TRBJ1-1 TRBV30 TGTGCCTGGATTCGGGGTTCGGGCACTGAAGCTTTCTTT CAWIRGSGTEAFF
. . TRBJ2-7 TRBV7-8 TGTGCCAGCAGCCTAGGACTCTCGGCCTACGAGCAGTACTTC CASSLGLSAYEQYF
. . TRBJ2-2 TRBV28 TGTGCCAGCAGTTTAGCGGGATCGAACACCGGGGAGCTGTTTTTT CASSLAGSNTGELFF
. . TRBJ2-5 TRBV18 TGTGCCAGCTCACCCTCGAGGGGAGAGACCCAGTACTTC CASSPSRGETQYF
. . TRBJ2-5 TRBV2 TGTGCCAGCAGTGAAGGATCTAGCAGTCAAGAGACCCAGTACTTC CASSEGSSSQETQYF
once . TRBJ2-1 TRBV5-4 TGTGCCAGCAGCCCGGAGCTCTCCTACAATGAGCAGTTCTTC CASSPELSYNEQFF
. . TRBJ2-7 TRBV27 TGTGCCAGCAGTCGGGGCCACTACGAGCAGTACTTC CASSRGHYEQYF
. . TRBJ1-2 TRBV28 TGTGCCAGCAGTTTTGTTACAGGGTTATATGGCTACACCTTC CASSFVTGLYGYTF
. TRBD1 TRBJ1-1 TRBV5-6 TGTGCCAGCAGCCCGACTACGACAGGGTGGATGAACACTGAAGCTTTCTTT CASSPTTTGWMNTEAFF
. . TRBJ2-1 TRBV24-1 TGTGCCACCAGTAGTCATAGCGGAGTATACAATGAGCAGTTCTTC CATSSHSGVYNEQFF
. TRBD1 TRBJ2-1 TRBV5-1 TGCGCCAGCAGCTCAAGGGGACAGGGCAATGAGCAGTTCTTC CASSSRGQGNEQFF
. . TRBJ1-1 TRBV9 TGTGCCAGCAGCGCCACTCAGGGGAACACTGAAGCTTTCTTT CASSATQGNTEAFF
once . TRBJ1-5 TRBV2 TGTGCCAGCCGGAAAATGAATAGCAATCAGCCCCAGCATTTT CASRKMNSNQPQHF